Below are 22 T cell receptor beta chains sequenced from a single sample in a study of spatial heterogeneity in lung cancer. Each CDR3 protein gets one entry after TCRdb re-called the 5' RACE reads with MiXCR. The table has 1,000 to 1,200 distinct CDR3 sequences, around 38% seen once. Stated time point: sample taken at primary tumor resection. Specimen: normal lung tissue next to the tumor, collected at surgery. The receptor source for this set is a male donor with early-stage non-small cell lung cancer.

This clonotype was detected only a few times. V is TRBV5-4 and J is TRBJ2-3; 10 bases agree with TRBD2. The germline V gene encodes CDR1 SGHNT and CDR2 YYREEE (reference sequence). V shed 1 base, J shed 1 base, and the junction held 3 bases outside the gene matches. This CDR3 has 16 amino acids. CDR3 residues: CASSLWLAGGTDTQYF. The CDR3 bases are TGTGCCAGCAGCTTGTGGCTAGCGGGGGGCACAGATACGCAGTATTTT.

This clonotype is termed large (0.1 to 1%). The gene calls are TRBV12-3 or TRBV12-4 and TRBJ2-1; TRBD2 is a possible D gene (6 bases). This CDR3 contains 11 residues. Trimming took 6 bases from V and 7 from J, leaving 7 bases between them. CDR3 amino acids: CASSRGNEQFF. For the CDR3, the DNA is TGTGCCAGCAGCCGGGGGAATGAGCAGTTCTTC.

This chain links TRBV6-1 with TRBJ2-3; 13 nucleotides line up with TRBD2. This CDR3 comprises 15 residues. V shed 3 bases, J shed 8 bases, and the junction held 5 bases outside the gene matches. From germline, CDR1 is MNHNS and CDR2 SASEGT. The CDR3 is CASSDRTSGSATQYF. CDR3 nucleotides: TGTGCCAGCAGTGACCGGACTAGCGGGAGCGCTACGCAGTATTTT.

The chain links TRBV5-1 to TRBJ1-1; D uncertain. Germline CDR1 SGHRS, CDR2 YFSETQ. The CDR3 runs to 13 residues. V was shortened by 7 bases and J by 4 bases, with 14 bases between the two germline ends. CDR3 region: CASHYGPGTEAFF. As DNA, the CDR3 is TGCGCCAGCCACTACGGGCCGGGCACTGAAGCTTTCTTT.

For the CDR3, the DNA is TGTGCCAGTACCATTGGGCCAGGGGAAGGCTACACCTTC. Its translation is CASTIGPGEGYTF. The rearrangement uses TRBV19 and TRBJ1-2; D perhaps matches TRBD1 (6 bases). In germline, CDR1 is LNHDA, CDR2 SQIVND (reference sequence). Trimming took off 7 bases at V and 8 bases at J, with 17 bases between the two ends. The CDR3 contains 13 residues.

This clonotype was seen only a few times. The rearrangement links TRBV6-2 or TRBV6-3 to TRBJ2-1; a weak D match, TRBD2 (6 bases). The CDR3 extends over 14 amino acids. The V end lost 6 bases, the J end lost 7 bases, and 16 bases lay between the germline ends. From germline, CDR1 is MNHEY and CDR2 SVGEGT. Here the CDR3 reads CASRRERARNEQFF. The DNA of the CDR3 is TGTGCCAGCAGACGGGAGCGGGCGAGGAATGAGCAGTTCTTC.

By sample fraction, this clonotype is large. The J gene is TRBJ2-5, the V gene TRBV24-1; D is unresolved. The germline CDR1 and CDR2 sequences are KGHDR and SFDVKD. The CDR3 is 15 amino acids. V lost 5 bases and J lost 3, with 15 bases in between. The CDR3 region is CATSVRGNGEETQYF. CDR3 coding DNA: TGTGCCACCAGTGTACGTGGGAACGGCGAAGAGACCCAGTACTTC.

In this sample, this clonotype turned up a few times. This chain joins TRBV11-2 and TRBJ2-6; TRBD2 aligns across 8 bases. J lost 0 bases, V lost 5 bases, and 12 bases had no gene match. The CDR3 totals 19 residues. Germline V CDR1 and CDR2: SGHAT, FQNNGV. The CDR3 bases are TGTGCCAGCAGCATTCGGGGGGGCCTGTCGGCCTCTGGGGCCAACGTCCTGACTTTC. This translates into CASSIRGGLSASGANVLTF.

The chain couples TRBV5-1 to TRBJ2-3, with a tentative D call TRBD1 (5 bases). Trimming shortened V by 2 bases and J by 1 base, and 8 bases separated the two germline ends. Germline V gene lookup returns CDR1 SGHRS and CDR2 YFSETQ. The CDR3 runs 14 residues. The DNA of the CDR3 is TGCGCCAGCAGCTTCGGCAGGGGCACAGATACGCAGTATTTT. It encodes CASSFGRGTDTQYF.

The chain couples TRBV11-2 to TRBJ1-2; the D is unclear. Germline V gene sequence: CDR1 SGHAT, CDR2 FQNNGV. CDR3 length: 12 residues. Trimming cost V 5 bases and J 3 bases, with 7 bases left between them. The CDR3 DNA sequence: TGTGCCAGCAGCCCAGAAGACTATGGCTACACCTTC. It encodes CASSPEDYGYTF.

This clonotype showed up many times. The chain's CDR3 is CASSFGDMNTEAFF. The CDR3 DNA reads TGTGCCAGCAGTTTTGGGGACATGAACACTGAAGCTTTCTTT. V gene TRBV12-3 or TRBV12-4 combines with J gene TRBJ1-1; D possibly corresponds to TRBD1 (6 bases). V was clipped by 3 bases and J by 0 bases, with 8 bases between them. The CDR3 length is 14 residues.

The chain recombines TRBV9 with TRBJ1-1; 8 positions match TRBD1. V gave up 6 bases and J gave up 5 bases; unmatched junction bases: 6. The CDR3 sequence is 13 residues long. CDR1 SGDLS and CDR2 YYNGEE come from the germline V gene. CDR3 amino acids: CASTGRTGTEAFF. As DNA, the CDR3 is TGTGCCAGCACCGGAAGGACAGGGACTGAAGCTTTCTTT.

V is TRBV6-2 or TRBV6-3 and J is TRBJ1-1; D is unclear. The V gene's germline CDR1 is MNHEY and CDR2 SVGEGT. Trimming pared 5 bases from V and 11 bases from J, leaving 15 bases between. CDR3 size: 12 residues. CDR3 region: CASSGPSAWAFF. The CDR3 region has the DNA TGTGCCAGCAGTGGACCGAGCGCATGGGCTTTCTTT.

The chain couples TRBV6-5 to TRBJ2-1; the match to TRBD1 covers 7 bases. J lost 7 bases, V lost 10 bases, and 10 bases had no gene match. This CDR3 spans 13 amino acids. Germline CDR1 and CDR2: MNHEY and SVGAGI. CDR3 DNA sequence: TGTGCCATCACCGGGACAGACAAGAATGAGCAGTTCTTC. This encodes CAITGTDKNEQFF.

V and J are TRBV7-9 and TRBJ2-5; possible D gene TRBD2, 5 bases. The germline V and J ends were trimmed by 5 bases and 5 bases, with 18 bases remaining between them. Germline V gene lookup returns CDR1 SEHNR and CDR2 FQNEAQ (reference sequence). The CDR3 consists of 15 residues. The CDR3 nucleotides read TGTGCCAGCAGCCCCCCCCAAGCTGGCGGGGAGACCCAGTACTTC. The encoded protein is CASSPPQAGGETQYF.

The chain recombines TRBV6-5 with TRBJ1-6; D is uncertain. The germline V gene has CDR1 MNHEY and CDR2 SVGAGI. V was shortened by 2 bases and J by 8 bases, with 13 bases between the two germline ends. This CDR3 spans 15 amino acids. CDR3 region: CASSYGPVAYSPLHF. The CDR3 DNA is TGTGCCAGCAGTTACGGGCCAGTAGCATATTCACCCCTCCACTTT.

This clonotype is large in the sample. V and J are TRBV30 and TRBJ2-7, with 7 bases matching TRBD2. J lost 3 bases, V lost 4 bases, and 6 bases had no gene match. Germline CDR1 GTSNPN, CDR2 SVGIG (reference sequence). The CDR3 is 13 amino acids. The CDR3 sequence: CAWMDLAVYEQYF. CDR3 nucleotide sequence: TGTGCCTGGATGGATCTAGCGGTCTACGAGCAGTACTTC.

This sequence joins TRBV11-2 and TRBJ2-1, with TRBD2 matching 7 bases. J was trimmed by 14 bases and V by 4 bases; bases with no gene match: 11. Germline assignment: CDR1 SGHAT and CDR2 FQNNGV. This CDR3 comprises 13 residues. The chain's CDR3 is CASSSQMGGEEFF. The DNA for the CDR3 is TGTGCCAGCAGCTCCCAAATGGGAGGGGAAGAGTTCTTC. The whole variable domain, filled in from reference TRBV11-2 and TRBJ2-1, reads EAGVAQSPRYKIIEKRQSVAFWCNPISGHATLYWYQQILGQGPKLLIQFQNNGVVDDSQLPKDRFSAERLKGVDSTLKIQPAKLEDSAVYLCASSSQMGGEEFFGPGTRLTVL.

This chain links TRBV25-1 with TRBJ2-1, with D unresolved. The germline gives CDR1 MGHDK, CDR2 SYGVNS. V was shortened by 7 bases and J by 3 bases, with 4 bases between the two germline ends. The CDR3 runs 11 residues. The CDR3 is CASTNYNEQFF. For the CDR3, the DNA is TGTGCCAGCACAAACTACAATGAGCAGTTCTTC. Based on the CDR3 plus reference TRBV25-1 and TRBJ2-1, the full variable domain is EADIYQTPRYLVIGTGKKITLECSQTMGHDKMYWYQQDPGMELHLIHYSYGVNSTEKGDLSSESTVSRIRTEHFPLTLESARPSHTSQYLCASTNYNEQFFGPGTRLTVL.

CDR3: CASSAETGGQPQHF. Written as DNA, the CDR3 is TGCGCCAGCAGCGCCGAGACAGGGGGGCAGCCCCAGCATTTT. V and J are TRBV5-1 and TRBJ1-5; 9 nucleotides line up with TRBD1. CDR3 length: 14 amino acids. The germline V gene encodes CDR1 SGHRS and CDR2 YFSETQ. V shed 4 bases and J 7 bases; nucleotides not matched to a gene: 6.

This chain uses TRBV5-1 with TRBJ1-5; D may be TRBD1 (5 bases). V lost 0 bases, J lost 4 bases, and 11 bases lay in between. This CDR3 has 15 residues. In germline, CDR1 is SGHRS, CDR2 YFSETQ. CDR3 sequence: CASSLARVENQPQHF. Written as DNA, the CDR3 is TGCGCCAGCAGCTTGGCCAGGGTCGAGAATCAGCCCCAGCATTTT.

There are a few counts of this clonotype. The gene calls are TRBV30 and TRBJ1-5; D remains unclear. Trimming stripped 1 base from V and 7 bases from J, with 17 bases between. Germline V CDR1 and CDR2: GTSNPN, SVGIG (reference sequence). The CDR3 has 15 residues. The DNA for the CDR3 is TGTGCCTGGAGTGCCCGGACTCATTTCAACCAGCCCCAGCATTTT. Translated: CAWSARTHFNQPQHF.